These T cell receptor beta chains were read from a single sample in a study of PD-1 blockade in classical Hodgkin lymphoma. Produced via immunoSEQ multiplex PCR; TCRdb's table is partial and in-frame only. The data contain about 25,000 clones, approximately 95% of them singletons. Sequencing was done on a sample of peripheral blood mononuclear cells (PBMCs). The source of these receptors is a human donor with classical Hodgkin lymphoma. The CDR3 runs from the conserved cysteine through the conserved F or W. A D gene is named only where the DNA matches it firmly. Some rows have no size entry. The others give once, few or many, or a class for an expanded clone.

j_call d_call clone_size v_call cdr3_aa cdr3_nt
TRBJ2-1 TRBD2 - TRBV7-2 CASSRGRGGGNEQFF TGTGCCAGCAGCCGAGGGCGGGGGGGCGGTAATGAGCAGTTCTTC
TRBJ2-2 - - TRBV15 CAVTGAHTGELFF TGTGCCGTGACAGGAGCTCACACCGGGGAGCTGTTTTTT
TRBJ2-7 - - TRBV2 CASSVIPSYEQYF TGTGCCAGCAGTGTTATACCATCCTACGAGCAGTACTTC
TRBJ2-2 - - TRBV7-9 CASSFTGQHSAGGELFF TGTGCCAGCAGCTTTACCGGACAGCACTCGGCGGGCGGGGAGCTGTTTTTT
TRBJ2-7 - - TRBV7-2 CASSLVGDPAYEQYF TGTGCCAGCAGCTTAGTGGGGGATCCGGCCTACGAGCAGTACTTC
TRBJ2-5 - - TRBV19 CASSIVRSRQETQYF TGTGCCAGTAGTATAGTCCGGAGCCGCCAAGAGACCCAGTACTTC
TRBJ1-3 - - TRBV29-1 CSVEITGYGNTIYF TGCAGCGTTGAAATAACCGGTTATGGAAACACCATATATTTT
TRBJ2-2 TRBD1 - TRBV7-9 CASIRRDRGSSGELFF TGTGCCAGCATACGTAGGGACAGGGGTTCTTCCGGGGAGCTGTTTTTT
TRBJ1-2 - - TRBV29-1 CSSTQVEYANYGYTF TGCAGCTCCACACAGGTCGAATATGCTAACTATGGCTACACCTTC
TRBJ2-7 TRBD2 - TRBV7-8 CASSLRASGNYEQYF TGTGCCAGCAGCTTACGGGCTAGCGGGAACTACGAGCAGTACTTC
TRBJ2-3 - once TRBV28 CASSLLGGPSTDTQYF TGTGCCAGCAGTTTACTTGGCGGCCCATCCACAGATACGCAGTATTTT
TRBJ1-2 - - TRBV14 CASSLGQRGYTF TGTGCCAGCAGCCTCGGACAGCGTGGCTACACCTTC
TRBJ2-2 - - TRBV29-1 CSVRDSNTGELFF TGCAGCGTCCGCGACAGTAACACCGGGGAGCTGTTTTTT
TRBJ2-2 - - TRBV2 CASSDERGQFTGELFF TGTGCCAGCAGTGACGAGCGGGGACAGTTCACCGGGGAGCTGTTTTTT
TRBJ1-1 TRBD1 - TRBV5-4 CASSMGQGRTEAFF TGTGCCAGCAGCATGGGACAGGGTAGGACTGAAGCTTTCTTT
TRBJ2-7 - - TRBV9 CASSPGVGTIYEQYF TGTGCCAGCAGCCCGGGGGTCGGGACGATCTACGAGCAGTACTTC
TRBJ2-2 - - TRBV2 CASSEQVPEVTGELFF TGTGCCAGCAGTGAACAGGTCCCCGAGGTCACCGGGGAGCTGTTTTTT
TRBJ2-7 - - TRBV19 CASQPRGLREQYF TGTGCCTCCCAACCTCGGGGGCTTAGGGAGCAGTACTTC
TRBJ1-5 - - TRBV19 CASSFGTWENQPQHF TGTGCCAGTAGTTTTGGGACCTGGGAAAATCAGCCCCAGCATTTT
TRBJ2-2 TRBD1 - TRBV5-1 CASSLEGQGVSRELFF TGCGCCAGCAGCTTGGAGGGACAGGGAGTTTCCCGGGAGCTGTTTTTT
TRBJ2-6 - few TRBV28 CASSLRVAKSGANVLTF TGTGCCAGCAGTTTAAGAGTGGCCAAATCTGGGGCCAACGTCCTGACTTTC
TRBJ2-2 TRBD2 - TRBV5-1 CASSLPFRTSGDSGELFF TGCGCCAGCAGCTTGCCATTTAGAACTAGCGGGGATTCCGGGGAGCTGTTTTTT
TRBJ2-7 - - TRBV6-5 CASSYDYEQYF TGTGCCAGCAGTTACGACTACGAGCAGTACTTC
TRBJ1-1 - - TRBV10-3 CAIGSGPNTEAFF TGTGCCATCGGATCGGGACCGAACACTGAAGCTTTCTTT
TRBJ1-2 - - TRBV30 CAWTLPTTIAVHGYTF TGTGCCTGGACCTTACCTACGACAATTGCTGTCCATGGCTACACCTTC
TRBJ2-7 - - TRBV11-3 CASSHGTAYEQYF TGTGCCAGCAGCCACGGGACCGCCTACGAGCAGTACTTC
TRBJ1-5 - - TRBV19 CASSITRQPNQPQHF TGTGCCAGTAGTATAACAAGACAGCCCAATCAGCCCCAGCATTTT
TRBJ2-3 TRBD2 - TRBV9 CASSAAVGLATYTQYF TGTGCCAGCAGCGCGGCCGTAGGACTAGCGACATATACGCAGTATTTT
TRBJ2-7 - once TRBV28 CASSFSRAGYEQYF TGTGCCAGCAGTTTTTCCAGGGCGGGCTACGAGCAGTACTTC
TRBJ2-5 TRBD2 - TRBV5-1 CASSFGLAEETQYF TGCGCCAGCAGCTTCGGACTAGCGGAAGAGACCCAGTACTTC
TRBJ1-5 - - TRBV18 CASSETGVEWPQHF TGTGCCAGCTCAGAAACGGGCGTAGAGTGGCCCCAGCATTTT
TRBJ1-1 TRBD1 once TRBV7-3 CASSPRATGDSEAFF TGTGCCAGCAGCCCCCGGGCGACAGGGGACTCTGAAGCTTTCTTT
TRBJ1-5 TRBD1 - TRBV2 CASSAPTGINPNQPQHF TGTGCCAGCAGTGCCCCGACAGGGATCAATCCCAATCAGCCCCAGCATTTT
TRBJ2-7 - - TRBV5-1 CASSPATLHEQYF TGCGCCAGCAGCCCTGCGACTTTACACGAGCAGTACTTC
TRBJ2-7 TRBD1 - TRBV2 CASERTGVSYEQYF TGTGCCAGCGAAAGGACAGGGGTAAGCTACGAGCAGTACTTC
TRBJ2-2 - - TRBV11-2 CASSLAGRGITGELFF TGTGCCAGCAGCTTAGCTGGCCGGGGTATCACCGGGGAGCTGTTTTTT
TRBJ2-2 - - TRBV9 CASSPFGIPSGGNTGELFF TGTGCCAGCAGCCCTTTTGGGATCCCTAGTGGGGGTAACACCGGGGAGCTGTTTTTT
TRBJ1-3 - - TRBV5-1 CASSLTANGNTIYF TGCGCCAGCAGCTTGACAGCGAACGGAAACACCATATATTTT
TRBJ2-5 TRBD1 - TRBV19 CASSLLTLDRGETQYF TGTGCCAGTAGTCTCCTCACCCTCGACAGGGGGGAGACCCAGTACTTC
TRBJ2-7 - - TRBV30 CAWSDPYEQYF TGTGCCTGGAGTGATCCCTACGAGCAGTACTTC
TRBJ2-3 - once TRBV4-3 CASSQVRGGADTQYF TGCGCCAGCAGCCAAGTAAGAGGGGGTGCAGATACGCAGTATTTT
TRBJ2-1 TRBD1 - TRBV9 CASSPPGQGTYNEQFF TGTGCCAGCAGCCCCCCGGGACAGGGGACGTACAATGAGCAGTTCTTC
TRBJ1-6 - - TRBV10-3 CAISASTQSSPLHF TGTGCCATCAGTGCCTCGACCCAGAGTTCACCCCTCCACTTT
TRBJ2-1 - - TRBV7-8 CASREVTYNEQFF TGTGCCAGCCGCGAGGTTACCTACAATGAGCAGTTCTTC
TRBJ1-5 TRBD1 - TRBV4-2 CASSVDRDQPQHF TGTGCCAGCAGCGTGGACAGGGATCAGCCCCAGCATTTT
TRBJ2-5 - - TRBV10-1 CASSDSYQETQYF TGCGCCAGCTCAGACTCGTACCAAGAGACCCAGTACTTC
TRBJ2-5 - - TRBV29-1 CSVAGQTVETQYF TGCAGCGTTGCAGGCCAGACAGTAGAGACCCAGTACTTC
TRBJ2-5 - - TRBV5-5 CASSLRETQYF TGTGCCAGCAGCTTAAGGGAGACCCAGTACTTC
TRBJ2-7 TRBD1 - TRBV14 CASSQGLHRGASYEQYF TGTGCCAGCAGCCAAGGCCTTCACAGGGGAGCCTCCTACGAGCAGTACTTC
TRBJ1-5 - - TRBV15 CATSRGDHSQPQHF TGTGCCACCAGCAGAGGGGACCATAGTCAGCCCCAGCATTTT
TRBJ1-2 TRBD1 - TRBV4-3 CASSQDQQGAEGYTF TGCGCCAGCAGCCAAGACCAACAGGGGGCGGAGGGCTACACCTTC
TRBJ2-3 - - TRBV4-1 CASSQVRRSISSTDTQYF TGCGCCAGCAGCCAAGTCAGGAGGTCCATCTCCTCCACAGATACGCAGTATTTT